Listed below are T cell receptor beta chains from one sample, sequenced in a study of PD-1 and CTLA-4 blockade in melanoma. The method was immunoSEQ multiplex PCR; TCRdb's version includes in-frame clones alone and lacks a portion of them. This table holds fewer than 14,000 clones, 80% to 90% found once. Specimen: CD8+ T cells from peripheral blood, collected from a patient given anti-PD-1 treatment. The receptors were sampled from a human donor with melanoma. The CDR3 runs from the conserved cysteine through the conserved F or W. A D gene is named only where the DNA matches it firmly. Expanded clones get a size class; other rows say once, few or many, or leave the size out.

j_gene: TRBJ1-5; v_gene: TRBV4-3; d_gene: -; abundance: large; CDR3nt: TGCGCCAGCAGCCAAGACAGGGCCGGCAATCAGCCCCAGCATTTT; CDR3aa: CASSQDRAGNQPQHF
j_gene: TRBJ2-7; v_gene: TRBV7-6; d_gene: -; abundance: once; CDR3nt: TGTGCCAGCAGCTTATCACACAGTACTTACGAGCAGTACTTC; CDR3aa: CASSLSHSTYEQYF
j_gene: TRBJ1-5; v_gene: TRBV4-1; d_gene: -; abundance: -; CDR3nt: TGCGCCAGCAGCCAAGACGAAACAGGGAGCGGCAATCAGCCCCAGCATTTT; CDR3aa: CASSQDETGSGNQPQHF
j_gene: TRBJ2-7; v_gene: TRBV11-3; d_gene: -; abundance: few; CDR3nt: TGTGCCAGCAGCTTAGAGCCCTCTCTGGGAACCTACGAGCAGTACTTC; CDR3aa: CASSLEPSLGTYEQYF
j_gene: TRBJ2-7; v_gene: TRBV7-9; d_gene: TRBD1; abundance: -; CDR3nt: TGTGCCAGCAGCTCCGGACAGGGGATCTTCTACGAGCAGTACTTC; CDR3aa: CASSSGQGIFYEQYF
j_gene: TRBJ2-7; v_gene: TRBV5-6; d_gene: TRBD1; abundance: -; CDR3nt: TGTGCCAGCAGCTCGGACAGGGGGGTCTACGAGCAGTACTTC; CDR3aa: CASSSDRGVYEQYF
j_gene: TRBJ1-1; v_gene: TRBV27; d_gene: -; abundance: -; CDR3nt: TGTGCCAGCAGTTTATCGATGGCAGTCACTGAAGCTTTCTTT; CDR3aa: CASSLSMAVTEAFF
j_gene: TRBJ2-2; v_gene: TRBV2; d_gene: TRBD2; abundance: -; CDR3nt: TGTGCCAGCAGTGCCAGCGGGAGTAACACCGGGGAGCTGTTTTTT; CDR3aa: CASSASGSNTGELFF
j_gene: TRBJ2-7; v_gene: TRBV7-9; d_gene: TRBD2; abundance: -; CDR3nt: TGTGCCAGCAGCTTATCCGCGGGCGGGAGGGATGATTACGAGCAGTACTTC; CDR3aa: CASSLSAGGRDDYEQYF
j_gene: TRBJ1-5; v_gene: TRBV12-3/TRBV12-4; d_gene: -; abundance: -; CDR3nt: TGTGCCAGCAGCCACCGACGACAGCCCCAGCATTTT; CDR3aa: CASSHRRQPQHF
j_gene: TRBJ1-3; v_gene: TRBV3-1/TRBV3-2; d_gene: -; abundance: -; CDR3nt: TGTGCCAGCAGCCAAGAAGGCCGGGTATCAGGAAACACCATATATTTT; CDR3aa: CASSQEGRVSGNTIYF
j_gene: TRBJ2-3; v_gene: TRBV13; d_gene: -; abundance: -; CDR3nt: TGTGCCAGCAGCTTAAGCCTAGCGACGCCAGATACGCAGTATTTT; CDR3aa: CASSLSLATPDTQYF
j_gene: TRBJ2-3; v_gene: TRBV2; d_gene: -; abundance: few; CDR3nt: TGTGCCAGCAGTGAAAACCCTACCGGCACAGATACGCAGTATTTT; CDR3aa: CASSENPTGTDTQYF
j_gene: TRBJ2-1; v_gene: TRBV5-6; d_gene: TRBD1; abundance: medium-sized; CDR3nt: TGTGCCAGCTCCACAGGGGATAGCCGGAATGAGCAGTTCTTC; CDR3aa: CASSTGDSRNEQFF
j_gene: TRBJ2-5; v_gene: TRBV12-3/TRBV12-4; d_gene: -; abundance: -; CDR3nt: TGTGCCAGCAGTTTAGACCAAGAGACCCAGTACTTC; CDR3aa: CASSLDQETQYF
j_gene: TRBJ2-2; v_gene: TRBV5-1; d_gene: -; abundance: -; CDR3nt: TGCGCCAGCAGCTTGGAGGCAGACACCGGGGAGCTGTTTTTT; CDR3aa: CASSLEADTGELFF
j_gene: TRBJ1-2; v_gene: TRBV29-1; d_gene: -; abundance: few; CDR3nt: TGCAGCGTTGAAAGGGGTTTCGGTCCTGGAGATGGCTACACCTTC; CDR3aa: CSVERGFGPGDGYTF